This TCR beta chain was sequenced during a study of T-cell memory formation after mild COVID-19. Germline V gene lookup returns CDR1 SGHRS and CDR2 YFSETQ. Trimming stripped 0 bases from V and 7 bases from J, with 10 bases between. The CDR3 sequence is 13 residues long. Details on this clonotype: Antigen specificity is unknown.

General observations from the study: Whereas later expanders leaned CD4+, clones contracting day 15 to 85 showed a balanced CD4/CD8 makeup. Contracting CD8+ clones were enriched in EMRA, CD4+ mainly in CM and EM. Some clones that responded turned up in pre-infection memory, which suggests that cross-reactive memory joined in.

One entry per CDR3 protein results from TCRdb running MiXCR on the 5' RACE reads. The sample consists of about 350,000 distinct CDR3 sequences, roughly 13% of them appearing once. The sequenced sample consisted of PBMCs or a T cell subset sorted from them (not recorded which). The V gene is TRBV5-1, the J gene TRBJ1-2, with D tentatively TRBD1 (5 bases). This sequence was found in a man younger than 35 who had mild COVID-19 (a few samples of this study predate the infection). Cell type and time point are not known. CDR3 in amino acids: CASSLGQTSGYTF. As DNA, the CDR3 is TGCGCCAGCAGCTTGGGACAGACGAGTGGCTACACCTTC.